The 28 T cell receptor beta chains in this list originate from one sample, sequenced in a study of CD8+CD57+ T cells in acquired aplastic anemia. Genomic DNA, the template, was used for profiling of the TCR beta VDJ and CDR3. One entry per CDR3 protein results from TCRdb running MiXCR on the reads. The sample lists hundreds of thousands of distinct CDR3 sequences; under 80% were seen once. The sample was sorted CD4+, CD8+, or CD8+CD57+ T cells (not recorded which) from PBMCs. The receptors shown here come from a human donor in good health, serving as a control.

This clonotype showed up many times. The gene calls are TRBV20-1 and TRBJ2-3; D remains ambiguous. Germline CDR1 DFQATT, CDR2 SNEGSKA (reference sequence). The V and J ends lost 4 bases and 3 bases respectively, with 8 bases between them. This CDR3 is built from 12 residues. The CDR3 region has the DNA TGCAGTGCTATGGGGTTTACAGATACGCAGTATTTT. Amino acid sequence: CSAMGFTDTQYF.

The chain employs TRBV7-3 and TRBJ1-1; D remains ambiguous. The germline V gene has CDR1 SGHTA and CDR2 FQGTGA. There are 14 residues in the CDR3. V was clipped by 7 bases and J by 9 bases, with 21 bases between them. The CDR3: CASTPPDYALKAFF. The CDR3 DNA follows: TGTGCCAGCACCCCCCCCGACTACGCCCTGAAAGCTTTCTTT.

This clonotype was counted once. A junction end diverges from the germline sequence, so it may reflect a read error. This sequence joins TRBV7-2 and TRBJ2-1; possible D gene TRBD2, 5 bases. CDR3 length equals 13 residues. Looked up from germline, CDR1 is SGHTA and CDR2 is FQGNSA. For the CDR3, the DNA is TGTGCCAGCAGCGTTACTAGAGACAATGGGCAGTTCTTC. This codes for CASSVTRDNGQFF.

For this clonotype: Because the CDR3's place on the DNA is in doubt, the DNA is left out and the CDR3 is given as listed by TCRdb. The rearrangement joins TRBV7-8 to TRBJ1-6. Per germline, CDR1 SGHVS and CDR2 FQNEAQ. The CDR3 has 15 amino acids, counting both end residues. The CDR3 is CASRPSNSPLHFGHF.

V gene TRBV7-2 combines with J gene TRBJ2-5; 7 bases agree with TRBD2. V trimming: 4 bases; J trimming: 9 bases; junction bases outside the gene matches: 14. CDR3 length: 15 residues. Germline V gene data show CDR1 as SGHTA and CDR2 as FQGNSA. The CDR3 loop reads CASSYPSGAQHPQYF. CDR3 nucleotides: TGTGCCAGCAGCTATCCGAGCGGGGCGCAACACCCCCAGTACTTC.

The rearrangement links TRBV2 to TRBJ2-3; D gene ambiguous. The CDR3 is 14 residues long. In germline, CDR1 is SNHLY, CDR2 FYNNEI. V lost 6 bases and J lost 1, with 11 bases in between. Here the CDR3 reads CASRVATGTDTQYF. Here the CDR3 DNA reads TGTGCCAGCAGAGTAGCCACGGGCACAGATACGCAGTATTTT.

V gene TRBV6-6 combines with J gene TRBJ2-1, with D perhaps matching TRBD1 or TRBD2 (5 bases each). There are 15 residues in the CDR3. Germline assignment: CDR1 MNHNY and CDR2 SVGAGI (reference sequence). The CDR3 DNA reads TGTGAGAGCAGCTCCACCGGGACGGGGTACAATGAGCAGTTCTTC. This encodes CESSSTGTGYNEQFF.

The genes are TRBV20-1 and TRBJ2-1, with D maybe TRBD2 (6 bases). CDR1 DFQATT and CDR2 SNEGSKA come from the germline V gene (reference sequence). This CDR3 has 15 residues. V dropped 3 bases and J dropped 1 base, with 13 bases sitting between them. The CDR3 DNA is TGCAGTGCTAGCGGCGGGGATTGGTCCTACAATGAGCAGTTCTTC. Its protein product is CSASGGDWSYNEQFF.

This clonotype was counted ten times or more. The chain recombines TRBV3-1 with TRBJ1-2; 7 bases are a match to TRBD1. The CDR3 has 15 amino acids. Germline CDR1 and CDR2: LGHDT and YNNKEL (reference sequence). The V and J ends lost 0 bases and 7 bases, in that order; junction bases with no gene match: 8. The CDR3 region has the DNA TGTGCCAGCAGCCAAGAGGGGAGGGGGCGCGGTGGCTACACCTTC. This sequence encodes CASSQEGRGRGGYTF.

The chain uses TRBV7-9 and TRBJ2-7; D ambiguous. The CDR3 is 14 amino acids. The V gene's germline CDR1 is SEHNR and CDR2 FQNEAQ (reference sequence). V gave up 5 bases and J gave up 0 bases, with 11 bases separating them. The CDR3 loop reads CASSRQSSSYEQYF. For the CDR3, the DNA is TGTGCCAGCAGCCGGCAGTCGAGCTCCTACGAGCAGTACTTC.

The J gene is TRBJ1-1, the V gene TRBV19; D perhaps matches TRBD1 (5 bases). CDR1 and CDR2 (germline): LNHDA, SQIVND (reference sequence). The CDR3 consists of 14 residues. The V end was cut by 4 bases, the J end by 3 bases, with 12 bases between. In DNA, the CDR3 is TGTGCCAGTAGTACTTTGGCGGGACACACTGAAGCTTTCTTT. This sequence encodes CASSTLAGHTEAFF.

In its sample, this clonotype was seen many times. This chain uses TRBV7-9 with TRBJ1-5; no firm D call. The CDR3 is made up of 18 amino acids. Trimming left V 1 base short and J 1 base short, with 17 bases between. Germline V gene data show CDR1 as SEHNR and CDR2 as FQNEAQ (reference sequence). The CDR3 DNA reads TGTGCCAGCAGCTTAGTGTCAGGTTCCCTAGGAAGCAATCAGCCCCAGCATTTT. Its protein product is CASSLVSGSLGSNQPQHF.

A single count supports this clonotype. The chain uses TRBV4-1 and TRBJ1-4; D perhaps matches TRBD1 (5 bases). Trimming took off 0 bases at V and 0 bases at J, with 11 bases between the two ends. The germline CDR1 and CDR2 sequences are MGHRA and YSYEKL. CDR3 size: 17 residues. The CDR3: CASSQDPGGATNEKLFF. CDR3 DNA: TGCGCCAGCAGCCAAGATCCTGGGGGGGCAACTAATGAAAAACTGTTTTTT.

In regard to this clonotype: The junction departs from the called germline gene at one end, perhaps through a read error. This rearrangement joins TRBV19 to TRBJ2-3, with D perhaps TRBD1 (7 bases). Germline-derived CDR1 and CDR2 are LNHDA and SQIVND (reference sequence). The CDR3 sequence is 15 residues long. CDR3 region: CASSTRQGGTDTQYF. CDR3 in DNA: TGTGCCAGTAGTACGCGCCAGGGGGGCACTGATACGCAGTATTTT.

Turning to this clonotype: One end of the junction does not line up with germline, which may come from a read error. The J gene is TRBJ2-3, the V gene TRBV7-9; a weak D match, TRBD2 (6 bases). Germline V gene data show CDR1 as SEHNR and CDR2 as FQNEAQ (reference sequence). This CDR3 comprises 14 residues. The CDR3 sequence is CASSLWRGPDAQYF. CDR3 nucleotides: TGTGCCAGCAGCTTATGGCGGGGCCCAGACGCGCAGTACTTT. The entire variable domain, with the rest obtained from reference TRBV7-9 and TRBJ2-3, is as follows: DTGVSQNPRHKITKRGQNVTFRCDPISEHNRLYWYRQTLGQGPEFLTYFQNEAQLEKSRLLSDRFSAERPKGSFSTLEIQRTEQGDSAMYLCASSLWRGPDAQYFGPGTRLTVL.

This clonotype was observed a few times. The rearrangement joins TRBV29-1 to TRBJ1-1, with D perhaps TRBD1 (6 bases). In germline, CDR1 is SQVTM, CDR2 ANQGSEA. V was trimmed by 7 bases and J by 2 bases, leaving 14 bases between them. The CDR3 consists of 13 residues. The CDR3 is CSGGGTRNTEAFF. In nucleotides, the CDR3 is TGCAGCGGGGGAGGGACACGAAACACTGAAGCTTTCTTT.

This clonotype appeared a few times. The chain is built from TRBV2 and TRBJ1-6; D gene uncertain. This CDR3 contains 17 residues. Germline V gene sequence: CDR1 SNHLY, CDR2 FYNNEI. V was pared by 7 bases and J by 4 bases, with 20 bases between. CDR3 coding DNA: TGTGCCAGCACCGATGAACATGGCGACGTATATAATTCACCCCTCCACTTT. Translated: CASTDEHGDVYNSPLHF.

This clonotype was detected ten times or more. V is TRBV11-2 and J is TRBJ2-6; TRBD2 might be the D (6 bases). CDR3 size: 17 residues. The V end lost 4 bases, the J end lost 4 bases, and 17 bases lay between the germline ends. Germline V CDR1 and CDR2: SGHAT, FQNNGV. CDR3 nucleotides: TGTGCCAGCAGCTCGGACTACAGTCTAGGGGGGGCCAACGTCCTGACTTTC. Its translation is CASSSDYSLGGANVLTF.

As to this clonotype: No conserved phenylalanine or tryptophan ends this CDR3, so it is likely a read error. Because the CDR3's place on the DNA is in doubt, the DNA is left out and the CDR3 is given as listed by TCRdb. The CDR3 loop is CASSRNQPQHFGDV. This rearrangement joins TRBV7-3 to TRBJ2-5; the table names TRBD1, a call not compared with the DNA. The CDR3 sequence runs 14 residues, both termini included. Germline V lookup: CDR1 SGHTA, CDR2 FQGTGA.

This clonotype was observed a few times. This rearrangement joins TRBV25-1 to TRBJ1-6; the match to TRBD1 covers 7 bases. This CDR3 is 15 amino acids long. The junction had 10 bases not matched to a gene; V was cut back by 5 bases and J by 9 bases. Germline CDR1 reads MGHDK; CDR2 reads SYGVNS. The CDR3 spells CASSPPTGVGSPLHF. CDR3 bases: TGTGCCAGCAGTCCCCCCACAGGGGTTGGTTCACCCCTCCACTTT.

The gene calls are TRBV7-2 and TRBJ2-7; D not resolved. Trimming cost V 5 bases and J 9 bases, with 20 bases left between them. The CDR3 has 14 residues. Germline CDR1 reads SGHTA; CDR2 reads FQGNSA. The CDR3 DNA is TGTGCCAGCAGCCCTGAGGTAGGGCAAGAGACGCAGTACGTC. It specifies CASSPEVGQETQYV.

This chain links TRBV7-9 with TRBJ2-1, with 7 bases fitting TRBD1. V shed 5 bases and J 7 bases; nucleotides not matched to a gene: 2. Germline CDR1 is SEHNR and CDR2 is FQNEAQ (reference sequence). The CDR3 has 12 residues. CDR3 region: CASSTQGNEQFF. The CDR3 DNA is TGTGCCAGCAGCACACAGGGGAATGAGCAGTTCTTC.

In its sample, this clonotype was seen a few times. Being one base from a much bigger clone, this may be a read error. V gene TRBV5-1 combines with J gene TRBJ2-5; TRBD2 agrees at 7 bases. The CDR3 covers 13 residues. V was clipped by 3 bases and J by 1 base; unmatched bases: 0. Per the germline V gene, CDR1 is SGHRS and CDR2 is YFSETQ. As DNA, the CDR3 is TGCGCCAGCAGCTCGGGGGGCCAAGAGACCCAGTACTTC. Its translation is CASSSGGQETQYF.

At least ten counts were recorded for this clonotype. The chain is built from TRBV12-3 or TRBV12-4 and TRBJ2-5, with 7 bases aligning to TRBD1. The V gene end was trimmed by 0 bases and the J gene end by 5 bases; junction bases not matched to a gene: 9. The CDR3 has 16 amino acids. CDR3 residues: CASSLAPAGGYETQYF. CDR3 bases: TGTGCCAGCAGTTTAGCGCCGGCAGGGGGTTACGAGACCCAGTACTTC.

The chain recombines TRBV12-3 or TRBV12-4 with TRBJ1-6; D not resolved. V was shortened by 5 bases and J by 8 bases, with 13 bases between the two germline ends. This CDR3 spans 14 amino acids. The CDR3 region is CASSLDGPHSPLHF. Here the CDR3 DNA reads TGTGCCAGCAGTCTGGACGGCCCGCATTCACCCCTCCACTTT.

This clonotype has a single count. In DNA form, the CDR3 reads TGCAGTGCTAGAGATGCTCGGCGTGAGCAGTTCTTC. This sequence encodes CSARDARREQFF. This chain joins TRBV20-1 and TRBJ2-1; unclear D gene. CDR3 length: 12 amino acids. Germline CDR1 is DFQATT and CDR2 is SNEGSKA (reference sequence). The germline V and J ends were trimmed by 0 bases and 9 bases, with 9 bases remaining between them.

On this clonotype itself: In this CDR3 the conserved last residue, phenylalanine or tryptophan, is missing, so a read error is likely. The DNA is left out, because the CDR3 cannot be placed on it with certainty; the CDR3 is given as TCRdb lists it. The V and J genes are TRBV7-2 and TRBJ1-1; the table's D call, TRBD1, was not checked against the DNA. Germline CDR1 is SGHTA and CDR2 is FQGNSA. Including both end residues, the CDR3 is 13 amino acids long. The CDR3 loop reads CASSLAGHPQHFG.

The J gene is TRBJ2-7, the V gene TRBV4-2, with 10 bases lining up with TRBD1. V dropped 5 bases and J dropped 5; count of bases not matched to a gene: 9. Germline values: CDR1 LGHNA, CDR2 YNFKEQ. This CDR3 is built from 15 residues. CDR3 sequence (DNA): TGTGCCAGCAGCAGAGACAGGGGGCTTAGAGACGAGCAGTACTTC. Translation: CASSRDRGLRDEQYF.